This TCR beta chain is from a study of cytomegalovirus exposure and HLA in healthy donors. The PCR employed 60 Vbeta primers together with 13 Jbeta primers. Data came from immunoSEQ multiplex PCR; TCRdb stores just in-frame clones and leaves some out. The profile shows fewer than 200,000 clones, around 83% of them singletons. The germline CDR1 and CDR2 sequences are ENHRY and SYGVKD. There are 14 residues in the CDR3. V shed 5 bases and J shed 5 bases, with 13 bases lying between them. The receptor's source is a man aged 50 to 59 in good health and CMV-seronegative. Material: PBMCs. The chain carries TRBV10-3 and TRBJ1-5; D gene uncertain. For the CDR3, the DNA is TGTGCCATCAGTCGGTCGGGGAGGGATCAGCCCCAGCATTTT. Its translation is CAISRSGRDQPQHF.